A single sample is the source of the 27 T cell receptor beta chains below, sequenced in a study of blood T cell repertoires in COVID-19. The table came from immunoSEQ multiplex PCR; TCRdb's copy has only in-frame clones and leaves some out. The sample records fewer than 200,000 clones, more than 70% being singletons. The sample comprised PBMCs or T cells enriched from blood (not recorded which). Receptors were obtained from a woman aged 50 to 60 in a cohort exposed to, infected with or recovered from COVID-19 (not recorded which).

V and J are TRBV28 and TRBJ1-4; the match to TRBD1 covers 8 bases. CDR3 size: 13 residues. Germline CDR1 reads MDHEN; CDR2 reads SYDVKM. The CDR3 here is CGTSTGVREKLFF. CDR3 bases: TGTGGGACTTCGACAGGGGTACGTGAAAAACTGTTTTTT.

The V gene is TRBV28, the J gene TRBJ1-4; D might be TRBD1 (5 bases). The CDR3 is 14 amino acids. Trimming pared 7 bases from V and 4 bases from J, leaving 13 bases between. Germline loops: CDR1 MDHEN, CDR2 SYDVKM. Written as DNA, the CDR3 is TGTGCCAGCAACGAGTGGGGGGTTAATGAAAAACTGTTTTTT. This gives the protein CASNEWGVNEKLFF.

The V and J genes are TRBV27 and TRBJ2-7; tentatively, D is TRBD2 (6 bases). The CDR3 runs 16 residues. CDR1 and CDR2 (germline): MNHEY, SMNVEV (reference sequence). V lost 2 bases and J 0 bases, leaving 14 bases between the germline ends. The CDR3 DNA reads as TGTGCCAGCAGTTTAACGGCGGGGCTTCCCTCCTACGAGCAGTACTTC. Residues: CASSLTAGLPSYEQYF.

The V call is TRBV24-1, the J call TRBJ2-1, with D maybe TRBD2 (5 bases). Germline V lookup: CDR1 KGHDR, CDR2 SFDVKD. The germline V and J ends were trimmed by 5 bases and 7 bases, with 14 bases remaining between them. CDR3 length equals 14 residues. The CDR3 DNA sequence: TGTGCCACCAGTGCTCCTCCAACGGGGAATGAGCAGTTCTTC. It is translated as CATSAPPTGNEQFF.

The chain has TRBV5-1 and TRBJ2-3, with 7 bases that match TRBD2. Germline trimming cut 0 bases from V and 0 bases from J; bases unmatched to any gene: 4. Germline CDR1 and CDR2: SGHRS and YFSETQ. The CDR3 totals 16 residues. The CDR3 DNA reads as TGCGCCAGCAGCTTGGCGGGTAGCGGGAGCACAGATACGCAGTATTTT. Residues: CASSLAGSGSTDTQYF.

The rearrangement joins TRBV29-1 to TRBJ2-7, with 11 bases aligning to TRBD2. Germline CDR1 reads SQVTM; CDR2 reads ANQGSEA. The CDR3 totals 13 residues. Trimming at V came to 4 bases and at J to 2 bases, leaving 1 base not matched to a gene. CDR3 nucleotides: TGCAGCGTTGCTAGCGGGGGGCCCTACGAGCAGTACTTC. Protein product: CSVASGGPYEQYF.

The gene calls are TRBV4-3 and TRBJ2-3; 8 nucleotides align to TRBD1. V lost 4 bases and J lost 4; bases outside the gene matches: 13. CDR3 length: 17 amino acids. The V gene's germline CDR1 is LGHNA and CDR2 YSLEER. CDR3 coding DNA: TGCGCCAGCAGCCGGAACGCCGCAGGGGGCATCTCAGATACGCAGTATTTT. This encodes CASSRNAAGGISDTQYF.

J is TRBJ1-1 and V is TRBV7-2, with a tentative D call TRBD1 (6 bases). V lost 1 base to trimming and J lost 5 bases, with 8 bases between them. The germline gives CDR1 SGHTA, CDR2 FQGNSA. This CDR3 contains 13 residues. In nucleotides, the CDR3 is TGTGCCAGCAGCTTAGGGGGGCGGACTGAAGCTTTCTTT. Translation gives CASSLGGRTEAFF. Based on the CDR3 plus reference TRBV7-2 and TRBJ1-1, the full variable domain is GAGVSQSPSNKVTEKGKDVELRCDPISGHTALYWYRQSLGQGLEFLIYFQGNSAPDKSGLPSDRFSAERTGGSVSTLTIQRTQQEDSAVYLCASSLGGRTEAFFGQGTRLTVV.

The J gene is TRBJ1-5, the V gene TRBV6-5; D is unclear. The germline CDR1 and CDR2 sequences are MNHEY and SVGAGI. Trimming removed 6 bases at V and 3 bases at J, with 6 bases between. The CDR3 loop spans 12 amino acids. CDR3 amino acids: CASRRYNQPQHF. DNA of the CDR3: TGTGCCAGCAGGAGGTACAATCAGCCCCAGCATTTT.

This chain connects TRBV11-3 to TRBJ2-3; D is possibly TRBD2 (6 bases). CDR1 and CDR2 from the germline V gene are SGHNT and YENEEA. V was clipped by 5 bases and J by 2 bases, with 14 bases between them. The CDR3 has 15 amino acids. CDR3: CASSREGLITDTQYF. CDR3 nucleotide sequence: TGTGCCAGCAGCCGAGAGGGACTGATCACAGATACGCAGTATTTT.

The chain employs TRBV7-9 and TRBJ2-7, with TRBD1 identical over 9 bases. The CDR3 is 14 residues long. V shed 4 bases, J shed 3 bases, and the junction held 4 bases outside the gene matches. Germline V CDR1 and CDR2: SEHNR, FQNEAQ (reference sequence). CDR3 region: CASSWLTGGYEQYF. DNA of the CDR3: TGTGCCAGCAGCTGGTTGACAGGGGGCTACGAGCAGTACTTC.

The chain joins TRBV28 to TRBJ2-7, with a possible D match to TRBD1 (6 bases). Looked up from germline, CDR1 is MDHEN and CDR2 is SYDVKM. CDR3 length: 15 residues. Trimming cost V 10 bases and J 3 bases, with 22 bases left between them. The CDR3 DNA is TGTGCCAACACTAACACCGGACAGAATCACTACGAGCAGTACTTC. It specifies CANTNTGQNHYEQYF.

The chain carries TRBV2 and TRBJ2-5, with 12 bases aligning to TRBD2. The CDR3 is made up of 14 amino acids. Germline CDR1 SNHLY, CDR2 FYNNEI. V gave up 7 bases and J gave up 4 bases; unmatched junction bases: 4. CDR3 protein: CASMTSGSLETQYF. CDR3 coding DNA: TGTGCCAGCATGACTAGCGGGAGTCTAGAGACCCAGTACTTC.

This chain uses TRBV2 with TRBJ2-1; 10 bases are shared with TRBD2. The CDR3 has 14 residues. Germline CDR1 and CDR2: SNHLY and FYNNEI. V shed 7 bases and J 10 bases; nucleotides not matched to a gene: 10. CDR3 region: CASIGLAGEGEQFF. In DNA form, the CDR3 reads TGTGCCAGCATCGGGCTAGCGGGGGAGGGGGAGCAGTTCTTC. Using reference TRBV2 and TRBJ2-1 for the parts outside the CDR3, the full variable domain is EPEVTQTPSHQVTQMGQEVILRCVPISNHLYFYWYRQILGQKVEFLVSFYNNEISEKSEIFDDQFSVERPDGSNFTLKIRSTKLEDSAMYFCASIGLAGEGEQFFGPGTRLTVL.

The gene calls are TRBV5-6 and TRBJ2-5, with D possibly being TRBD1 (5 bases). Germline V gene data show CDR1 as SGHDT and CDR2 as YYEEEE. The ends were cut back, 0 bases at V and 1 base at J, with 7 bases in the middle. The CDR3 has 14 amino acids. The CDR3 bases are TGTGCCAGCAGCTTGGGACAGATCCAAGAGACCCAGTACTTC. Amino acid sequence: CASSLGQIQETQYF. The complete variable domain, with remaining parts taken from reference TRBV5-6 and TRBJ2-5, reads DAGVTQSPTHLIKTRGQQVTLRCSPKSGHDTVSWYQQALGQGPQFIFQYYEEEERQRGNFPDRFSGHQFPNYSSELNVNALLLGDSALYLCASSLGQIQETQYFGPGTRLLVL.

The V call is TRBV12-3 or TRBV12-4, the J call TRBJ2-3; D remains unclear. V was cut by 2 bases and J by 4 bases, with 4 bases left in between. The CDR3 covers 12 residues. This chain's CDR3 is CASSLRPDTQYF. The CDR3 nucleotides read TGTGCCAGCAGTTTACGTCCAGATACGCAGTATTTT.

CDR3 sequence: CASSLTPSGGPDTQYF. CDR3 nucleotides: TGCGCCAGCAGCTTGACGCCTAGCGGGGGCCCAGATACGCAGTATTTT. V is TRBV5-1 and J is TRBJ2-3; 10 bases are a match to TRBD2. V shed 1 base and J 4 bases; nucleotides not matched to a gene: 6. The V gene's germline CDR1 is SGHRS and CDR2 YFSETQ. This CDR3 spans 16 amino acids. Based on the CDR3 plus reference TRBV5-1 and TRBJ2-3, the full variable domain is KAGVTQTPRYLIKTRGQQVTLSCSPISGHRSVSWYQQTPGQGLQFLFEYFSETQRNKGNFPGRFSGRQFSNSRSEMNVSTLELGDSALYLCASSLTPSGGPDTQYFGPGTRLTVL.

The gene calls are TRBV9 and TRBJ1-3, with D tentatively TRBD1 (5 bases). The CDR3 totals 16 residues. Germline assignment: CDR1 SGDLS and CDR2 YYNGEE. The V end lost 0 bases, the J end lost 6 bases, and 16 bases lay between the germline ends. CDR3 sequence reads: CASSVASGPGENTIYF. For the CDR3, the DNA is TGTGCCAGCAGCGTAGCGTCCGGTCCGGGGGAAAACACCATATATTTT. The full variable domain, completed using reference TRBV9 and TRBJ1-3, is DSGVTQTPKHLITATGQRVTLRCSPRSGDLSVYWYQQSLDQGLQFLIQYYNGEERAKGNILERFSAQQFPDLHSELNLSSLELGDSALYFCASSVASGPGENTIYFGEGSWLTVV.

This clone was detected only a few times. The chain joins TRBV29-1 to TRBJ2-2, with 13 bases fitting TRBD2. The V segment lost 4 bases and the J segment 6 bases; nucleotides outside the gene matches: 5. This CDR3 has 15 residues. Germline V gives CDR1 SQVTM, CDR2 ANQGSEA. CDR3 sequence: CSVGTSGRVAGELFF. CDR3 nucleotides: TGCAGCGTTGGGACTAGCGGGAGAGTGGCCGGGGAGCTGTTTTTT.

This chain connects TRBV30 to TRBJ2-7, with D possibly being TRBD2 (6 bases). With 3 bases removed from V and 2 bases from J, the gap between germline ends came to 11 bases. Germline CDR1 and CDR2: GTSNPN and SVGIG (reference sequence). This CDR3 has 13 amino acids. The CDR3 loop reads CAWSPGLAYEQYF. In DNA, the CDR3 is TGTGCCTGGAGCCCGGGACTGGCCTACGAGCAGTACTTC.

The rearrangement uses TRBV9 and TRBJ2-2; 9 positions match TRBD1. Germline trimming cut 2 bases from V and 0 bases from J; bases unmatched to any gene: 2. The CDR3 loop spans 16 amino acids. Germline V gives CDR1 SGDLS, CDR2 YYNGEE. The CDR3 loop is CASSVTGGANTGELFF. CDR3 bases: TGTGCCAGCAGCGTGACAGGGGGAGCGAACACCGGGGAGCTGTTTTTT.

The chain carries TRBV30 and TRBJ2-2; 10 bases fit TRBD2. Per germline, CDR1 GTSNPN and CDR2 SVGIG (reference sequence). The trim removed 2 bases at V and 7 bases at J, leaving 13 bases unmatched. This CDR3 spans 17 amino acids. The CDR3 DNA reads TGTGCCTGGAGTCGGTGGGGTAGCGGGGGGATCCACGGGGAGCTGTTTTTT. It yields the protein CAWSRWGSGGIHGELFF.

This clone appeared a single time. V usage is TRBV7-9 and J usage is TRBJ1-3; no reliable D call. Trimming took off 11 bases at V and 2 bases at J, with 16 bases between the two ends. CDR3 length: 14 residues. CDR1 and CDR2 (germline): SEHNR, FQNEAQ (reference sequence). The CDR3 loop reads CACTLGDTGNTIYF. The CDR3 coding sequence is TGTGCCTGCACTCTCGGGGATACTGGAAACACCATATATTTT.

This clone was counted many times. The rearrangement uses TRBV27 and TRBJ1-5, with D unclear. CDR1 and CDR2 (germline): MNHEY, SMNVEV (reference sequence). CDR3 length: 16 amino acids. Trimming took 0 bases from V and 0 from J, leaving 9 bases between them. The CDR3 is CASSLSRWPSNQPQHF. CDR3 nucleotide sequence: TGTGCCAGCAGTTTATCCCGCTGGCCTAGCAATCAGCCCCAGCATTTT.

J is TRBJ2-5 and V is TRBV5-5; D is perhaps TRBD1 (6 bases). Germline V lookup: CDR1 SGHKS, CDR2 YYEKEE (reference sequence). V was shortened by 0 bases and J by 4 bases, with 13 bases between the two germline ends. This CDR3 is 15 amino acids long. CDR3 nucleotide sequence: TGTGCCAGCAGCTTGGGCAGGGGCAGCGGAGAGACCCAGTACTTC. It encodes CASSLGRGSGETQYF.

This chain joins TRBV4-1 and TRBJ2-2; perhaps TRBD1 as D (6 bases). V was shortened by 0 bases and J by 5 bases, with 10 bases between the two germline ends. Germline V lookup: CDR1 MGHRA, CDR2 YSYEKL. The CDR3 is made up of 15 amino acids. The CDR3 spells CASSQEVQGTGELFF. The DNA of the CDR3 is TGCGCCAGCAGCCAAGAGGTTCAGGGGACCGGGGAGCTGTTTTTT.

In its sample, this clone was seen a few times. The chain couples TRBV6-5 to TRBJ2-1; the D gene is possibly TRBD2 (7 bases). Per germline, CDR1 MNHEY and CDR2 SVGAGI. The CDR3 extends over 16 amino acids. V gave up 0 bases and J gave up 6 bases, with 15 bases separating them. For the CDR3, the DNA is TGTGCCAGCAGTTACTCGGGGGGGCGCCTAGGCAATGAGCAGTTCTTC. Protein product: CASSYSGGRLGNEQFF.